The 29 T cell receptor beta chains in this list originate from one sample, sequenced in a study of cytomegalovirus exposure and HLA in healthy donors. It was with 60 Vbeta and 13 Jbeta primers that the PCR ran. Profiling relied on immunoSEQ multiplex PCR, and the TCRdb table lists in-frame clones only, not all of them. The data show around 140,000 clones, 65% to 80% seen once. What was sequenced was PBMCs. Receptors were obtained from a man aged 25-40 years in good health and CMV-seronegative.

V is TRBV20-1 and J is TRBJ2-4; no firm D call. Trimming shortened V by 5 bases and J by 7 bases, and 6 bases separated the two germline ends. The CDR3 consists of 10 residues. The germline V gene encodes CDR1 DFQATT and CDR2 SNEGSKA (reference sequence). CDR3 residues: CSAPRNIQYF. In nucleotides, the CDR3 is TGCAGTGCTCCCCGGAACATTCAGTACTTC.

V gene TRBV27 combines with J gene TRBJ1-1, with D possibly TRBD1 on 5 matching bases. Looked up from germline, CDR1 is MNHEY and CDR2 is SMNVEV (reference sequence). This CDR3 has 15 amino acids. V was shortened by 1 base and J by 2 bases, with 11 bases between the two germline ends. CDR3 sequence: CASSLWGPANTEAFF. CDR3 in DNA: TGTGCCAGCAGTTTATGGGGCCCAGCAAACACTGAAGCTTTCTTT.

The chain has TRBV28 and TRBJ1-3; 9 nucleotides match TRBD1. From germline, CDR1 is MDHEN and CDR2 SYDVKM. The CDR3 consists of 13 residues. With 6 bases clipped from V and 4 bases from J, the junction kept 1 base outside the gene matches. The CDR3 loop reads CASRGTGGNTIYF. In DNA form, the CDR3 reads TGTGCCAGCAGAGGGACAGGGGGAAACACCATATATTTT.

The chain links TRBV5-1 to TRBJ1-1, with a tentative D call TRBD1 (5 bases). The germline gives CDR1 SGHRS, CDR2 YFSETQ. This CDR3 spans 13 amino acids. Trimming shortened V by 3 bases and J by 7 bases, and 13 bases separated the two germline ends. CDR3 in amino acids: CASSYRLGVEAFF. Here the CDR3 DNA reads TGCGCCAGCAGCTACAGGCTTGGCGTTGAAGCTTTCTTT.

This clone occurred once. J is TRBJ2-7 and V is TRBV7-9, with 10 bases aligning to TRBD2. The CDR3 is made up of 15 amino acids. The junction had 4 bases not matched to a gene; V was cut back by 1 base and J by 4 bases. Germline values: CDR1 SEHNR, CDR2 FQNEAQ (reference sequence). The DNA for the CDR3 is TGTGCCAGCAGCTTAGTCGGACTAGCGGATTACGAGCAGTACTTC. Translation gives CASSLVGLADYEQYF.

This clone was recorded a few times. The chain is built from TRBV25-1 and TRBJ2-1, with D perhaps TRBD1 (5 bases). Trimming pared 3 bases from V and 8 bases from J, leaving 20 bases between. The CDR3 runs 16 residues. Germline assignment: CDR1 MGHDK and CDR2 SYGVNS. The CDR3 nucleotides are TGTGCCAGCAGTGAGGCAGGGTTCCTTAGGGGTCATGAGCAGTTCTTC. Its protein product is CASSEAGFLRGHEQFF.

The genes are TRBV9 and TRBJ2-5, with TRBD2 as a possible D gene (6 bases). This CDR3 is built from 15 residues. V was pared by 0 bases and J by 5 bases, with 14 bases between. CDR1 and CDR2 (germline): SGDLS, YYNGEE. The CDR3 DNA follows: TGTGCCAGCAGCGTAGTTGGAGGGGCGGGTGAGACCCAGTACTTC. Protein: CASSVVGGAGETQYF.

There are a few counts of this clone. The rearrangement uses TRBV28 and TRBJ2-7, with D unclear. The V end was cut by 3 bases, the J end by 6 bases, with 9 bases between. Germline-derived CDR1 and CDR2 are MDHEN and SYDVKM. The CDR3 loop spans 12 amino acids. Here the CDR3 reads CASSLDLGEQYF. CDR3 sequence (DNA): TGTGCCAGCAGTTTGGATCTAGGCGAGCAGTACTTC.

The CDR3 spells CASRHRGGNEKLFF. The CDR3 region has the DNA TGCGCCAGCAGGCATCGTGGGGGGAATGAAAAACTGTTTTTT. The genes are TRBV5-1 and TRBJ1-4, with D possibly being TRBD1 (5 bases). Looked up from germline, CDR1 is SGHRS and CDR2 is YFSETQ. Deletions cut 5 bases from V and 5 bases from J, with 13 bases between. The CDR3 sequence is 14 residues long. The whole variable domain, remainder taken from reference TRBV5-1 and TRBJ1-4, is KAGVTQTPRYLIKTRGQQVTLSCSPISGHRSVSWYQQTPGQGLQFLFEYFSETQRNKGNFPGRFSGRQFSNSRSEMNVSTLELGDSALYLCASRHRGGNEKLFFGSGTQLSVL.

The genes are TRBV6-1 and TRBJ1-1, with a possible D match to TRBD1 (5 bases). V lost 2 bases and J 3 bases, leaving 13 bases between the germline ends. Germline values: CDR1 MNHNS, CDR2 SASEGT. The CDR3 contains 15 residues. This CDR3 is CASSEIGVRDTEAFF. The CDR3 bases are TGTGCCAGCAGTGAAATTGGTGTCAGGGACACTGAAGCTTTCTTT.

This clone was seen a handful of times. The CDR3 bases are TGCGCCAGCAGCCAAGAATTCGATCAGCCCCAGCATTTT. It yields the protein CASSQEFDQPQHF. The chain carries TRBV4-1 and TRBJ1-5; D uncertain. Germline CDR1 is MGHRA and CDR2 is YSYEKL. With 0 bases removed from V and 5 bases from J, the gap between germline ends came to 5 bases. The length of the CDR3 is 13 residues.

There are a few counts of this clone. The V gene is TRBV5-6, the J gene TRBJ1-1, with D unclear. V lost 4 bases to trimming and J lost 1 base, with 5 bases between them. Germline-derived CDR1 and CDR2 are SGHDT and YYEEEE. This CDR3 is built from 12 residues. The CDR3 region is CASSAGNTEAFF. Written as DNA, the CDR3 is TGTGCCAGCAGCGCAGGGAACACTGAAGCTTTCTTT.

This clone turned up a few times. V usage is TRBV14 and J usage is TRBJ2-7, with D hard to call. V dropped 0 bases and J dropped 2 bases, with 14 bases sitting between them. This CDR3 has 16 residues. Germline V lookup: CDR1 SGHDN, CDR2 FVKESK. The CDR3 DNA is TGTGCCAGCAGCCAAGATTGGTCAGAATACCCCTACGAGCAGTACTTC. It translates to CASSQDWSEYPYEQYF.

Here the CDR3 reads CASSLGTGTGYTF. The CDR3 DNA sequence: TGTGCCAGCAGCTTAGGGACAGGGACTGGCTACACCTTC. The chain joins TRBV7-9 to TRBJ1-2; 8 nucleotides match TRBD1. Losses at the gene ends were 1 base for V and 7 bases for J; bases not matched to a gene: 2. Germline CDR1 reads SEHNR; CDR2 reads FQNEAQ (reference sequence). The CDR3 has 13 residues.

The chain links TRBV19 to TRBJ1-1, with D tentatively TRBD1 (6 bases). The V gene lost 8 bases and the J gene lost 1 base, with 8 bases spanning the gap. This CDR3 is built from 12 residues. Germline V gene lookup returns CDR1 LNHDA and CDR2 SQIVND (reference sequence). The CDR3 loop is CASADRNTEAFF. The DNA for the CDR3 is TGTGCCAGTGCGGACAGGAACACTGAAGCTTTCTTT. Complete variable domain (other parts from reference TRBV19 and TRBJ1-1): DGGITQSPKYLFRKEGQNVTLSCEQNLNHDAMYWYRQDPGQGLRLIYYSQIVNDFQKGDIAEGYSVSREKKESFPLTVTSAQKNPTAFYLCASADRNTEAFFGQGTRLTVV.

The chain recombines TRBV4-2 with TRBJ1-2; 7 bases match TRBD1. Germline CDR1 reads LGHNA; CDR2 reads YNFKEQ. J gave up 0 bases and V 1 base, and 5 bases lay outside the gene matches. The CDR3 has 16 amino acids. The CDR3: CASSQGQGFPNYGYTF. DNA for the CDR3: TGTGCCAGCAGCCAAGGACAGGGCTTCCCTAACTATGGCTACACCTTC.

J is TRBJ2-3 and V is TRBV9; D is perhaps TRBD2 (6 bases). Germline CDR1 reads SGDLS; CDR2 reads YYNGEE. Trimming took 0 bases from V and 6 from J, leaving 11 bases between them. The CDR3 contains 14 residues. This CDR3 is CASSVGRAVDTQYF. DNA for the CDR3: TGTGCCAGCAGCGTAGGGAGGGCGGTCGATACGCAGTATTTT. Full variable domain (rest looked up from reference TRBV9 and TRBJ2-3): DSGVTQTPKHLITATGQRVTLRCSPRSGDLSVYWYQQSLDQGLQFLIQYYNGEERAKGNILERFSAQQFPDLHSELNLSSLELGDSALYFCASSVGRAVDTQYFGPGTRLTVL.

V is TRBV19 and J is TRBJ1-6, with 8 positions matching TRBD1. The CDR3 runs to 14 residues. Germline CDR1 LNHDA, CDR2 SQIVND (reference sequence). With V trimmed by 3 bases and J by 8 bases, 3 bases remained unmatched. The CDR3 DNA reads TGTGCCAGTAGTATTCCGGGACAGGATTCACCCCTCCACTTT. Protein: CASSIPGQDSPLHF. Supplemented by reference TRBV19 and TRBJ1-6, the full variable domain reads DGGITQSPKYLFRKEGQNVTLSCEQNLNHDAMYWYRQDPGQGLRLIYYSQIVNDFQKGDIAEGYSVSREKKESFPLTVTSAQKNPTAFYLCASSIPGQDSPLHFGNGTRLTVT.

The chain links TRBV28 to TRBJ1-2, with unresolved D. The CDR3 sequence is 14 residues long. Trimming took 5 bases from V and 2 from J, leaving 12 bases between them. Germline V CDR1 and CDR2: MDHEN, SYDVKM. The CDR3 coding sequence is TGTGCCAGCAGTCCAATTACAGACAACTATGGCTACACCTTC. Its translation is CASSPITDNYGYTF.

The gene calls are TRBV5-1 and TRBJ2-5, with D maybe TRBD2 (6 bases). V lost 0 bases to trimming and J lost 4 bases, with 13 bases between them. In germline, CDR1 is SGHRS, CDR2 YFSETQ. This CDR3 is built from 15 residues. The DNA for the CDR3 is TGCGCCAGCAGCTTGGAGGGTGGGGGGAGAGAGACCCAGTACTTC. Encoded protein: CASSLEGGGRETQYF.

This chain joins TRBV5-1 and TRBJ1-1; no reliable D call. The ends were cut back, 0 bases at V and 0 bases at J, with 6 bases in the middle. Germline-derived CDR1 and CDR2 are SGHRS and YFSETQ. The CDR3 covers 14 residues. CDR3 coding DNA: TGCGCCAGCAGCTTGGACAGCATGAACACTGAAGCTTTCTTT. It specifies CASSLDSMNTEAFF.

The chain has TRBV5-4 and TRBJ2-7; 8 bases line up with TRBD1. Losses at the gene ends were 4 bases for V and 0 bases for J; bases not matched to a gene: 9. This CDR3 is 16 amino acids long. Germline values: CDR1 SGHNT, CDR2 YYREEE (reference sequence). The CDR3 DNA follows: TGTGCCAGCAGCGGGGGACAGGCCAGGAGCTCCTACGAGCAGTACTTC. It translates to CASSGGQARSSYEQYF.

This clone appeared a few times. V and J are TRBV6-1 and TRBJ2-7; no definite D call. The CDR3 is made up of 13 amino acids. Germline V gene data show CDR1 as MNHNS and CDR2 as SASEGT. V was pared by 7 bases and J by 3 bases, with 13 bases between. The CDR3 bases are TGTGCCAGCATCCCCGGCGGCGACTACGAGCAGTACTTC. Its protein product is CASIPGGDYEQYF.

The rearrangement links TRBV7-2 to TRBJ1-2; 9 bases are shared with TRBD1. The CDR3 is 17 amino acids. The V gene's germline CDR1 is SGHTA and CDR2 FQGNSA. The J segment lost 6 bases and the V segment lost 1 base, leaving 12 bases of the junction unmatched. Written as DNA, the CDR3 is TGTGCCAGCAGCTTAGGTTCAAAAGGACAGGGGCGCAATGGCTACACCTTC. Amino acids: CASSLGSKGQGRNGYTF.

This chain links TRBV29-1 with TRBJ2-3, with 9 positions matching TRBD2. This CDR3 contains 14 residues. CDR1 SQVTM and CDR2 ANQGSEA come from the germline V gene. The trim removed 7 bases at V and 3 bases at J, leaving 8 bases unmatched. CDR3 sequence (DNA): TGCAGCGCCGGTAGGAGCGGGGGGACAGATACGCAGTATTTT. Residues: CSAGRSGGTDTQYF.

This chain connects TRBV28 to TRBJ2-7; a weak D match, TRBD1 (5 bases). This CDR3 is built from 16 residues. V lost 2 bases, J lost 3 bases, and 17 bases lay in between. CDR1 is MDHEN and CDR2 is SYDVKM in the germline V gene. The CDR3 DNA follows: TGTGCCAGCAGTTTAAGAAGGGGTCAGGATCACTACGAGCAGTACTTC. This translates into CASSLRRGQDHYEQYF. The whole variable domain, remainder taken from reference TRBV28 and TRBJ2-7, is DVKVTQSSRYLVKRTGEKVFLECVQDMDHENMFWYRQDPGLGLRLIYFSYDVKMKEKGDIPEGYSVSREKKERFSLILESASTNQTSMYLCASSLRRGQDHYEQYFGPGTRLTVT.

This chain joins TRBV7-9 and TRBJ2-3; TRBD1 matches at 7 bases. There are 13 residues in the CDR3. The trim removed 5 bases at V and 6 bases at J, leaving 5 bases unmatched. Germline V lookup: CDR1 SEHNR, CDR2 FQNEAQ (reference sequence). The CDR3 region is CASSGVQGDTQYF. Written as DNA, the CDR3 is TGTGCCAGCAGCGGGGTACAGGGGGATACGCAGTATTTT.

The chain recombines TRBV7-9 with TRBJ1-1, with D tentatively TRBD1 (5 bases). Germline V CDR1 and CDR2: SEHNR, FQNEAQ (reference sequence). The CDR3 extends over 15 amino acids. Deletions cut 4 bases from V and 1 base from J, with 13 bases between. The CDR3 spells CASSSWGEWNTEAFF. CDR3 bases: TGTGCCAGCAGCTCATGGGGGGAATGGAACACTGAAGCTTTCTTT.

Notes on this clone: Mismatch with germline at one junction end may stem from a read error. The gene calls are TRBV18 and TRBJ2-4, with TRBD1 identical over 7 bases. Germline CDR1 is KGHSH and CDR2 is LQKENI. This CDR3 comprises 16 residues. The CDR3 is CASSPTGQIAKNSQYF. The CDR3 DNA reads as TGTGCCAGCTCGCCAACGGGACAGATAGCCAAAAACAGTCAGTACTTC.